This is a list of T cell receptor beta chains from one sample in a study of blood T cell repertoires in COVID-19. Clones were sequenced by immunoSEQ multiplex PCR, and TCRdb holds only the in-frame ones, with some missing. The profile shows about 170,000 clones, around 83% of them singletons. The sample consisted of peripheral blood. The origin of the receptors is an older woman who had recovered from COVID-19. Both conserved end residues are part of each CDR3. D genes are given only for firm matches. The size field is filled for only some rows; it gives once, few, many or a size class.

CDR3	DNA	length	D	V	size	J
CASSPDRAGGYTF	TGTGCCAGCTCACCCGACAGGGCCGGAGGCTACACCTTC	13	TRBD1	TRBV18	.	TRBJ1-2
CASSYGTGKGNTEAFF	TGTGCCAGCAGTTACGGTACAGGGAAGGGGAACACTGAAGCTTTCTTT	16	.	TRBV6-6	.	TRBJ1-1
CASSLLQGDYGYTF	TGTGCCAGCAGTTTATTGCAGGGGGACTATGGCTACACCTTC	14	TRBD1	TRBV28	.	TRBJ1-2
CATTQKNRADTQYF	TGTGCCACCACACAAAAGAACCGTGCCGATACGCAGTATTTT	14	.	TRBV18	.	TRBJ2-3
CASSPQSGHTEAFF	TGTGCCAGCAGCCCCCAGAGCGGCCACACTGAAGCTTTCTTT	14	.	TRBV7-3	.	TRBJ1-1
CASTPQGQGTEAFF	TGTGCCAGCACCCCCCAGGGCCAGGGGACTGAAGCTTTCTTT	14	.	TRBV28	.	TRBJ1-1
CASSQESDTQYF	TGTGCCAGCAGCCAAGAATCGGATACGCAGTATTTT	12	.	TRBV3-1/TRBV3-2	.	TRBJ2-3
CASSPRGYEQYF	TGTGCCAGCAGTCCCAGGGGGTACGAGCAGTACTTC	12	TRBD1	TRBV2	many	TRBJ2-7
CASSSPPGLNQPQHF	TGTGCCAGCAGTTCCCCCCCGGGACTTAATCAGCCCCAGCATTTT	15	.	TRBV28	.	TRBJ1-5
CASSPPWGQNYGYTF	TGTGCCAGCAGCCCCCCCTGGGGACAGAACTATGGCTACACCTTC	15	TRBD1	TRBV5-4	few	TRBJ1-2
CATLAGGPGDEQFF	TGTGCCACCCTAGCGGGAGGGCCTGGCGATGAGCAGTTCTTC	14	TRBD2	TRBV7-9	.	TRBJ2-1
CASSPRDRGQLGGYTF	TGTGCCAGCAGCCCCCGGGACAGGGGGCAGTTGGGGGGCTACACCTTC	16	TRBD1	TRBV11-2	.	TRBJ1-2
CASSPGQNTEAFF	TGTGCCAGCTCACCAGGACAAAACACTGAAGCTTTCTTT	13	.	TRBV18	.	TRBJ1-1
CASTPDRLSGNTIYF	TGTGCCAGCACGCCGGACAGACTCTCTGGAAACACCATATATTTT	15	.	TRBV28	.	TRBJ1-3
CASSLAPPGGEQYF	TGCGCCAGCAGCTTGGCCCCCCCCGGGGGCGAGCAGTACTTC	14	.	TRBV5-1	.	TRBJ2-7
CSVGLAGPYEQYF	TGCAGCGTTGGACTAGCGGGGCCCTACGAGCAGTACTTC	13	TRBD2	TRBV29-1	.	TRBJ2-7
CASTTPQGRGPYGYTF	TGTGCCAGTACGACCCCTCAGGGTCGAGGTCCCTATGGCTACACCTTC	16	.	TRBV19	few	TRBJ1-2
CSASPPSGRGGQFF	TGCAGTGCTAGTCCCCCCTCGGGGCGGGGTGGGCAGTTCTTC	14	.	TRBV20-1	.	TRBJ2-1
CSASFPRGNQPQHF	TGCAGTGCTAGTTTCCCCCGCGGCAATCAGCCCCAGCATTTT	14	.	TRBV20-1	.	TRBJ1-5
CSAGQQETQYF	TGCAGCGCAGGACAGCAAGAGACCCAGTACTTC	11	.	TRBV29-1	.	TRBJ2-5
CASSATDRGDEKLFF	TGTGCCAGCAGCGCGACGGACAGGGGGGATGAAAAACTGTTTTTT	15	TRBD1	TRBV7-9	.	TRBJ1-4
CASSPRILMDNYGYTF	TGTGCCAGCAGCCCGCGGATTCTTATGGATAACTATGGCTACACCTTC	16	.	TRBV5-6	once	TRBJ1-2
CAWSRDRPYGYTF	TGTGCCTGGAGCCGGGACAGGCCTTATGGCTACACCTTC	13	TRBD1	TRBV30	few	TRBJ1-2
CATSGLWGGQYF	TGTGCCACCAGCGGGCTATGGGGGGGCCAGTACTTC	12	TRBD2	TRBV15	.	TRBJ2-5
CASSQNSHFSGRVGYTF	TGTGCCAGCAGCCAAAACTCCCACTTTTCTGGGCGGGTAGGCTACACCTTC	17	.	TRBV3-1/TRBV3-2	.	TRBJ1-2
CASSKALFSLVAEEETQYF	TGTGCCAGCAGCAAAGCGCTTTTCAGCCTTGTAGCGGAAGAAGAGACCCAGTACTTC	19	.	TRBV21-1	.	TRBJ2-5
CASSFRGQGHNSPLHF	TGTGCCAGCAGTTTCAGAGGACAGGGACATAATTCACCCCTCCACTTT	16	TRBD1	TRBV2	.	TRBJ1-6
CAGYPRATEAFF	TGTGCCGGGTACCCGCGGGCCACTGAAGCTTTCTTT	12	.	TRBV30	.	TRBJ1-1
CAIPNPGGAGTNEKLFF	TGTGCCATCCCTAACCCAGGGGGCGCAGGAACTAATGAAAAACTGTTTTTT	17	TRBD1	TRBV10-3	.	TRBJ1-4
CASSPRGNFSPLHF	TGTGCCAGCAGCCCCCGGGGGAACTTTTCACCCCTCCACTTT	14	.	TRBV13	.	TRBJ1-6
CASSPGQNQPQHF	TGTGCCAGCAGCCCCGGACAGAATCAGCCCCAGCATTTT	13	.	TRBV7-6	.	TRBJ1-5
CASSLTWGAGELFF	TGTGCCAGCAGCTTAACGTGGGGAGCCGGGGAGCTGTTTTTT	14	.	TRBV7-3	.	TRBJ2-2
CASSLYSGTYNEQFF	TGTGCCAGCAGCTTGTATAGCGGGACCTACAATGAGCAGTTCTTC	15	TRBD2	TRBV11-3	.	TRBJ2-1
CASSARQGSDTQYF	TGTGCCAGCAGCGCAAGACAGGGCTCAGATACGCAGTATTTT	14	TRBD1	TRBV7-9	.	TRBJ2-3
CASSFIRTGGFKAFF	TGTGCCAGCAGCTTTATCAGGACAGGGGGCTTTAAAGCTTTCTTT	15	TRBD1	TRBV7-2	.	TRBJ1-1
CASSLSSGWNTEAFF	TGTGCCAGCAGTCTCAGTTCAGGGTGGAACACTGAAGCTTTCTTT	15	.	TRBV6-6	.	TRBJ1-1
CASRGLAGSLYNEQFF	TGTGCCAGTAGGGGACTAGCGGGGAGCCTCTACAATGAGCAGTTCTTC	16	TRBD2	TRBV19	.	TRBJ2-1
CASSPLAGGPVEQFF	TGTGCCAGCAGCCCCTTAGCGGGGGGGCCGGTTGAGCAGTTCTTC	15	TRBD2	TRBV9	once	TRBJ2-1
CASSQDSGAADTQYF	TGTGCCAGCAGCCAGGACTCGGGAGCGGCAGATACGCAGTATTTT	15	.	TRBV4-2	.	TRBJ2-3
CASSQDWSSYNSPLHF	TGTGCCAGCAGCCAAGATTGGAGCTCCTATAATTCACCCCTCCACTTT	16	.	TRBV14	.	TRBJ1-6
CASSLGLGTELGEKLFF	TGCGCCAGCAGCTTGGGTCTAGGGACAGAACTGGGGGAAAAACTGTTTTTT	17	TRBD1	TRBV5-1	.	TRBJ1-4
CASTLPVGGEKLFF	TGTGCCAGCACCCTCCCCGTCGGGGGGGAAAAACTGTTTTTT	14	.	TRBV28	.	TRBJ1-4
CASSRTGVNTEAFF	TGTGCCAGCAGCCGGACAGGGGTGAACACTGAAGCTTTCTTT	14	TRBD1	TRBV7-9	.	TRBJ1-1
CASSPRQFQPQHF	TGTGCCAGCAGCCCGCGACAGTTTCAGCCCCAGCATTTT	13	.	TRBV7-2	once	TRBJ1-5
CASSPLTGPYGYTF	TGTGCCAGCTCACCACTTACAGGGCCCTATGGCTACACCTTC	14	.	TRBV18	once	TRBJ1-2
CASSVGLAGSGETQYF	TGTGCCAGCAGCGTGGGACTAGCGGGAAGTGGGGAGACCCAGTACTTC	16	TRBD2	TRBV9	.	TRBJ2-5
CASSQGVLAPETQYF	TGTGCCAGCAGCCAAGGAGTGCTAGCCCCTGAGACCCAGTACTTC	15	.	TRBV3-1/TRBV3-2	.	TRBJ2-5
CASSDTQGGYTEAFF	TGTGCCAGCAGTGATACACAGGGAGGGTACACTGAAGCTTTCTTT	15	.	TRBV6-1	many	TRBJ1-1
CASSPDVGRNTIYF	TGTGCCAGCAGCCCAGACGTGGGCCGAAACACCATATATTTT	14	.	TRBV7-2	.	TRBJ1-3
CATGGTEAFF	TGTGCCACCGGGGGCACTGAAGCTTTCTTT	10	.	TRBV2	.	TRBJ1-1
CASSSQGMNTEAFF	TGTGCCAGCAGCTCGCAGGGAATGAACACTGAAGCTTTCTTT	14	.	TRBV7-9	.	TRBJ1-1
CASSQGWGLQSAETQYF	TGTGCCAGCAGCCAAGGATGGGGACTCCAATCCGCAGAGACCCAGTACTTC	17	.	TRBV3-1/TRBV3-2	.	TRBJ2-5
CASSLGMGYNEQFF	TGTGCCAGCAGCCTCGGGATGGGGTACAATGAGCAGTTCTTC	14	.	TRBV5-8	.	TRBJ2-1